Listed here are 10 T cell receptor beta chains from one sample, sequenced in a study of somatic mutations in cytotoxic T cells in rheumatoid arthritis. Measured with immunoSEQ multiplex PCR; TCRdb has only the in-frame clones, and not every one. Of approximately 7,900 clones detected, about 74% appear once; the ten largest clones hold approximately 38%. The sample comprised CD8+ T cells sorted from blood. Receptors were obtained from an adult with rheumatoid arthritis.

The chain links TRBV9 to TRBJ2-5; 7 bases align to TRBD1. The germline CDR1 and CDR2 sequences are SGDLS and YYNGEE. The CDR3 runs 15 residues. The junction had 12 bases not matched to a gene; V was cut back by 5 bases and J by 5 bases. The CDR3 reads CASSKRTGGQETQYF. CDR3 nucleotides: TGTGCCAGCAGTAAACGGACAGGAGGCCAGGAGACCCAGTACTTC.

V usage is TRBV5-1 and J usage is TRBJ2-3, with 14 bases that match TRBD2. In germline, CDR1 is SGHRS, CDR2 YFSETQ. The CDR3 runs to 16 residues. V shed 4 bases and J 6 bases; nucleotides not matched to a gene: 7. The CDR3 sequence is CASSVTSGGALDTQYF. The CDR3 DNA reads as TGCGCCAGCAGCGTGACTAGCGGGGGGGCCCTGGATACGCAGTATTTT.

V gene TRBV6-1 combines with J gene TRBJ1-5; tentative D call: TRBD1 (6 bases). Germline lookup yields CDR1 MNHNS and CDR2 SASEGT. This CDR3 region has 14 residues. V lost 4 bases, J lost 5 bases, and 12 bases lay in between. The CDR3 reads CASSGYRDYQPQHF. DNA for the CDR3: TGTGCCAGCAGTGGCTACAGGGACTATCAGCCCCAGCATTTT.

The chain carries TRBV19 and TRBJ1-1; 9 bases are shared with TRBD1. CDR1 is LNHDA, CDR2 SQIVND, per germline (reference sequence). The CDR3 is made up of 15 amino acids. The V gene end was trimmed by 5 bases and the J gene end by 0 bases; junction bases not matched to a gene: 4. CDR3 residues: CASSLRTGVNTEAFF. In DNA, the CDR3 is TGTGCCAGTAGTCTCAGGACAGGGGTGAACACTGAAGCTTTCTTT. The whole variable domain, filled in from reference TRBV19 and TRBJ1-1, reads DGGITQSPKYLFRKEGQNVTLSCEQNLNHDAMYWYRQDPGQGLRLIYYSQIVNDFQKGDIAEGYSVSREKKESFPLTVTSAQKNPTAFYLCASSLRTGVNTEAFFGQGTRLTVV.

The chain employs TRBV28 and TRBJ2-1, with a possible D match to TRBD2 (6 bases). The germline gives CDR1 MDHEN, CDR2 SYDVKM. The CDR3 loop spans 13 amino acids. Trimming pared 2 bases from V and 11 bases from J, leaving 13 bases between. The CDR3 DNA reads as TGTGCCAGCAGTTTAAGCCAGGCGGGGAAGCAGTTCTTC. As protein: CASSLSQAGKQFF.

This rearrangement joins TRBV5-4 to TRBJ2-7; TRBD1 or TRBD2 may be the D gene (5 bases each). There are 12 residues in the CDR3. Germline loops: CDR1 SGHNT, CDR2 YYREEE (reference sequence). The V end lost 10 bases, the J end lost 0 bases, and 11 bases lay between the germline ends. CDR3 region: CAFGDVSYEQYF. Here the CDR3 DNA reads TGTGCCTTCGGGGACGTCTCCTACGAGCAGTACTTC.

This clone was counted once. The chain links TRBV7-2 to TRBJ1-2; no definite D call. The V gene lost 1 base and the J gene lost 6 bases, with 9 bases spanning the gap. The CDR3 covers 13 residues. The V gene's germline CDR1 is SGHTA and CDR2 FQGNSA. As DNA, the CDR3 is TGTGCCAGCAGCTTAGGCCCGGTTGATGGCTACACCTTC. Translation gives CASSLGPVDGYTF. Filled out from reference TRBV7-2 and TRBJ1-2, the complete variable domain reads GAGVSQSPSNKVTEKGKDVELRCDPISGHTALYWYRQSLGQGLEFLIYFQGNSAPDKSGLPSDRFSAERTGGSVSTLTIQRTQQEDSAVYLCASSLGPVDGYTFGSGTRLTVV.

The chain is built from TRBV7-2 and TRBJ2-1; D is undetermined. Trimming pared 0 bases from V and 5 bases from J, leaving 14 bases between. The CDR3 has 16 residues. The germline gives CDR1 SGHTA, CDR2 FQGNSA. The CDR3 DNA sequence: TGTGCCAGCAGCTTAGCGGGCAGGTCACCTAACAATGAGCAGTTCTTC. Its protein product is CASSLAGRSPNNEQFF.

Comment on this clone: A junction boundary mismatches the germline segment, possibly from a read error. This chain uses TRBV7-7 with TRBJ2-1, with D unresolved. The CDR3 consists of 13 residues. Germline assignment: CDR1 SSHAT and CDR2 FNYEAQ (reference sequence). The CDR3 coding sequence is TGTGCTAGCAGCTTAGTTGGTTACAATGAGCAGTTCTTC. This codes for CASSLVGYNEQFF.

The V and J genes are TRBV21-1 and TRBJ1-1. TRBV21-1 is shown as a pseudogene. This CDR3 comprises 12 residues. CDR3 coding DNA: TGTGCCAGCCAAGGGAGGGGGACTGAAGCTTTCTTT. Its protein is CASQGRGTEAFF.